A single sample is the source of the 20 T cell receptor beta chains below, sequenced in a study of Ad26.COV2.S vaccination and SARS-CoV-2 variants. Method: immunoSEQ multiplex PCR; TCRdb's copy keeps in-frame clones and lacks some. Among about 350,000 clones listed, about 88% were seen once. Treatment noted: about 20 received Ad26.COV2.S at low or high dose, single or two shots; five or six received placebo; per-sample allocation not given. On day 63 after the first injection, vaccine and placebo recipients gave samples. The material was peripheral blood, obtained in a trial of Ad26.COV2.S vaccine versus placebo. The receptors were sampled from a person between 18 and 60 years old who received the Ad26.COV2.S COVID-19 vaccine or a placebo.

V and J are TRBV10-3 and TRBJ2-3; D is undetermined. Germline V CDR1 and CDR2: ENHRY, SYGVKD. Trimming took off 8 bases at V and 1 base at J, with 13 bases between the two ends. The CDR3 is 14 residues long. CDR3 bases: TGTGCCATCGGAAGGCCATCGGGCACAGATACGCAGTATTTT. This gives the protein CAIGRPSGTDTQYF.

The gene calls are TRBV6-1 and TRBJ1-1; TRBD1 might be the D (6 bases). CDR3 size: 14 residues. Germline values: CDR1 MNHNS, CDR2 SASEGT. V was cut by 2 bases and J by 6 bases, with 13 bases left in between. DNA for the CDR3: TGTGCCAGCAGTGAAATACAGGGAGTCGCTGAAGCTTTCTTT. Translating it yields CASSEIQGVAEAFF.

The CDR3 bases are TGTGCCAGCAGCTCCCTTTTGGTGGAGGAGCAGTACTTC. The encoded protein is CASSSLLVEEQYF. The chain couples TRBV5-6 to TRBJ2-7; D unclear. This CDR3 region has 13 residues. CDR1 and CDR2 (germline): SGHDT, YYEEEE. Trimming left V 3 bases short and J 7 bases short, with 14 bases between. The full variable domain, with the rest looked up from reference TRBV5-6 and TRBJ2-7, is DAGVTQSPTHLIKTRGQQVTLRCSPKSGHDTVSWYQQALGQGPQFIFQYYEEEERQRGNFPDRFSGHQFPNYSSELNVNALLLGDSALYLCASSSLLVEEQYFGPGTRLTVT.

The rearrangement links TRBV3-1 (or the pseudogene TRBV3-2) to TRBJ1-6, with D unclear. V shed 0 bases and J shed 1 base, with 7 bases lying between them. The germline CDR1 and CDR2 sequences are LGHDT and YNNKEL (reference sequence). This CDR3 has 16 amino acids. CDR3 sequence (DNA): TGTGCCAGCAGCCAAGATGGGCAGTCCTATAATTCACCCCTCCACTTT. Protein sequence: CASSQDGQSYNSPLHF.

This sequence joins TRBV4-3 and TRBJ1-1, with D uncertain. V dropped 0 bases and J dropped 4 bases, with 12 bases sitting between them. The CDR3 is 15 residues long. CDR1 is LGHNA and CDR2 is YSLEER in the germline V gene. The CDR3 here is CASSQDKEGGTEAFF. The CDR3 DNA sequence: TGCGCCAGCAGCCAAGATAAAGAGGGAGGCACTGAAGCTTTCTTT.

The rearrangement joins TRBV7-2 to TRBJ1-1; D uncertain. This CDR3 has 14 amino acids. The ends were cut back, 1 base at V and 0 bases at J, with 6 bases in the middle. Germline V gene lookup returns CDR1 SGHTA and CDR2 FQGNSA. The CDR3 coding sequence is TGTGCCAGCAGCTTAGGACCCTTGAACACTGAAGCTTTCTTT. Encoded protein: CASSLGPLNTEAFF.

The chain is built from TRBV18 and TRBJ2-5; D is uncertain. The germline CDR1 and CDR2 sequences are KGHSH and LQKENI. V dropped 3 bases and J dropped 5 bases, with 7 bases sitting between them. CDR3 length: 12 amino acids. For the CDR3, the DNA is TGTGCCAGCTCACCCTTCAGGGAGACCCAGTACTTC. Protein sequence: CASSPFRETQYF.

The J gene is TRBJ1-4, the V gene TRBV5-1; D might be TRBD1 (6 bases). Germline V gives CDR1 SGHRS, CDR2 YFSETQ. There are 18 residues in the CDR3. The V gene lost 2 bases and the J gene lost 5 bases, with 22 bases spanning the gap. The CDR3 nucleotides read TGCGCCAGCAGCTTTTCGGCCCAAGGGACAAGCCTAAATGAAAAACTGTTTTTT. It specifies CASSFSAQGTSLNEKLFF.

The V call is TRBV2, the J call TRBJ1-4; TRBD1 aligns across 9 bases. This CDR3 region has 15 residues. V shed 3 bases, J shed 8 bases, and the junction held 7 bases outside the gene matches. The germline V gene encodes CDR1 SNHLY and CDR2 FYNNEI. CDR3 sequence reads: CASSEGQGVGEKLFF. The CDR3 region has the DNA TGTGCCAGCAGTGAGGGACAGGGAGTGGGGGAAAAACTGTTTTTT.

V and J are TRBV3-1 (or the pseudogene TRBV3-2) and TRBJ2-1; tentative D call: TRBD2 (6 bases). V was shortened by 4 bases and J by 5 bases, with 18 bases between the two germline ends. The V gene's germline CDR1 is LGHDT and CDR2 YNNKEL (reference sequence). This CDR3 comprises 16 residues. CDR3 residues: CASSPSGTRGDNEQFF. DNA of the CDR3: TGTGCCAGCAGCCCCTCCGGGACTCGCGGGGACAATGAGCAGTTCTTC.

The chain employs TRBV24-1 and TRBJ2-5, with TRBD1 matching over 9 bases. V lost 11 bases, J lost 5 bases, and 14 bases stayed unmatched. The CDR3 sequence is 15 residues long. Germline values: CDR1 KGHDR, CDR2 SFDVKD. The CDR3 loop reads CASSSQGAGRETQYF. The DNA of the CDR3 is TGTGCCAGCTCTTCACAGGGGGCAGGACGGGAGACCCAGTACTTC.

The genes are TRBV2 and TRBJ2-3, with 13 nucleotides matching TRBD2. V lost 6 bases and J lost 0; bases outside the gene matches: 9. There are 18 residues in the CDR3. CDR1 and CDR2 from the germline V gene are SNHLY and FYNNEI. The CDR3 DNA is TGTGCCAGCAGGCGACTAGCGGGGGGCCGTCCTAGCACAGATACGCAGTATTTT. It specifies CASRRLAGGRPSTDTQYF.

V gene TRBV2 combines with J gene TRBJ1-6, with 10 bases lining up with TRBD1. V was clipped by 6 bases and J by 5 bases; unmatched bases: 4. CDR3 length equals 15 residues. Germline V gene lookup returns CDR1 SNHLY and CDR2 FYNNEI. CDR3 region: CASRTDRGNNSPLHF. The CDR3 bases are TGTGCCAGCAGGACGGACAGGGGGAATAATTCACCCCTCCACTTT.

In its sample, this clone was seen a few times. The chain carries TRBV2 and TRBJ2-1; no firm D call. CDR1 is SNHLY and CDR2 is FYNNEI in the germline V gene. The length of the CDR3 is 14 residues. Trimming pared 6 bases from V and 9 bases from J, leaving 18 bases between. The CDR3, as DNA: TGTGCCAGCAGGGGTCCTAGTCGTATGGGTGAGCAGTTCTTC. This encodes CASRGPSRMGEQFF.

The rearrangement uses TRBV9 and TRBJ2-5; 7 bases align to TRBD1. The CDR3 runs to 15 residues. V shed 4 bases and J 4 bases; nucleotides not matched to a gene: 10. CDR1 SGDLS and CDR2 YYNGEE come from the germline V gene. The DNA for the CDR3 is TGTGCCAGCAGCCCCGAGACAGGGACGACAGAGACCCAGTACTTC. It specifies CASSPETGTTETQYF.

CDR3 region: CASSPRPDLYNSPLHF. The DNA for the CDR3 is TGCGCCAGCAGCCCTAGACCAGACCTTTATAATTCACCCCTCCACTTT. The gene calls are TRBV5-1 and TRBJ1-6; D unresolved. Germline CDR1 reads SGHRS; CDR2 reads YFSETQ. The V end lost 4 bases, the J end lost 4 bases, and 15 bases lay between the germline ends. The CDR3 consists of 16 residues.

This chain links TRBV4-2 with TRBJ2-2, with D perhaps being TRBD1 or TRBD2 (5 bases each). Trimming took 3 bases from V and 4 from J, leaving 6 bases between them. There are 13 residues in the CDR3. CDR1 and CDR2 (germline): LGHNA, YNFKEQ. In DNA form, the CDR3 reads TGTGCCAGCAGCCAGGGGGTCACCGGGGAGCTGTTTTTT. The encoded protein is CASSQGVTGELFF.

The V gene is TRBV28, the J gene TRBJ1-1; no clear D. V lost 5 bases to trimming and J lost 6 bases, with 10 bases between them. Germline V gene data show CDR1 as MDHEN and CDR2 as SYDVKM. The CDR3 consists of 12 residues. CDR3 bases: TGTGCCAGCAGTGAAAACGACCCTGAAGCTTTCTTT. As protein: CASSENDPEAFF.

The chain uses TRBV5-6 and TRBJ2-1; 15 nucleotides match TRBD2. This CDR3 is built from 19 residues. Trimming took 4 bases from V and 0 from J; bases not matched to a gene: 8. The germline gives CDR1 SGHDT, CDR2 YYEEEE. The CDR3 nucleotides are TGTGCCAGCAGCAGCGGACTAGCGGGAGGGCCGGGCTCCTACAATGAGCAGTTCTTC. Encoded protein: CASSSGLAGGPGSYNEQFF.

The chain has TRBV7-3 and TRBJ2-1; D ambiguous. Germline CDR1 and CDR2: SGHTA and FQGTGA. The V end was cut by 5 bases, the J end by 0 bases, with 11 bases between. The CDR3 contains 15 residues. The CDR3 DNA reads as TGTGCCAGCAGCCCCGTACGGAGCTCCTACAATGAGCAGTTCTTC. Protein sequence: CASSPVRSSYNEQFF. The entire variable domain, with the rest obtained from reference TRBV7-3 and TRBJ2-1, is as follows: GAGVSQTPSNKVTEKGKYVELRCDPISGHTALYWYRQSLGQGPEFLIYFQGTGAADDSGLPNDRFFAVRPEGSVSTLKIQRTERGDSAVYLCASSPVRSSYNEQFFGPGTRLTVL.